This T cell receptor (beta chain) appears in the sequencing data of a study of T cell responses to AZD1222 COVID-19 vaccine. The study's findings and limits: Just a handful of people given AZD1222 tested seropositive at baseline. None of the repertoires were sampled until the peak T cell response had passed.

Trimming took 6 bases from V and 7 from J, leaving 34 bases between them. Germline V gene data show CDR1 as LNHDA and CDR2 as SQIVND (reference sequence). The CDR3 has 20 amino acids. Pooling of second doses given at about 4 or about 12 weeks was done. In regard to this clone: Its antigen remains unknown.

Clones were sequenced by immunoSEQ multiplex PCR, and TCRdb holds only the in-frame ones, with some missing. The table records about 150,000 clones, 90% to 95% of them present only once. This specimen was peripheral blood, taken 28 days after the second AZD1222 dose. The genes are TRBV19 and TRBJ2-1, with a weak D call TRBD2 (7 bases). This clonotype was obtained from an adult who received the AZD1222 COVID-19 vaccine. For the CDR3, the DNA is TGTGCCAGTAGCTTGGACAGCCAGCACGGGAGGCCCGGGTTCTTTAATGAGCAGTTCTTC. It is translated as CASSLDSQHGRPGFFNEQFF. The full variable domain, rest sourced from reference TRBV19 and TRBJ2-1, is DGGITQSPKYLFRKEGQNVTLSCEQNLNHDAMYWYRQDPGQGLRLIYYSQIVNDFQKGDIAEGYSVSREKKESFPLTVTSAQKNPTAFYLCASSLDSQHGRPGFFNEQFFGPGTRLTVL.